What follows are 21 T cell receptor beta chains derived from one specimen sequenced in a study of cytomegalovirus exposure and HLA in healthy donors. 13 Jbeta primers and 60 Vbeta primers were used for the PCR. The protocol was immunoSEQ multiplex PCR, while the TCRdb copy is restricted to in-frame clones and leaves out a portion. The data show 100,000 to 150,000 clones, with approximately 80% seen just once and 1% held by the top ten. The sequenced sample was PBMCs. These receptors were obtained from a man aged 40-49 years in good health and CMV-seronegative.

The rearrangement uses TRBV6-5 and TRBJ1-2, with a tentative D call TRBD1 (6 bases). Trimming removed 6 bases at V and 6 bases at J, with 20 bases between. Germline CDR1 reads MNHEY; CDR2 reads SVGAGI. This CDR3 spans 15 amino acids. The CDR3 DNA reads TGTGCCAGCAGCCCCAGGGGCCACGCCTTAAATGGCTACACCTTC. Translation: CASSPRGHALNGYTF.

The chain recombines TRBV6-1 with TRBJ2-3, with D perhaps TRBD2 (7 bases). Germline loops: CDR1 MNHNS, CDR2 SASEGT. Trimming removed 3 bases at V and 9 bases at J, with 16 bases between. The CDR3 extends over 14 amino acids. CDR3 loop: CASSEGGRGGTQYF. CDR3 in DNA: TGTGCCAGCAGTGAGGGGGGCCGGGGAGGGACGCAGTATTTT.

This chain uses TRBV5-1 with TRBJ1-6; 10 positions agree with TRBD1. The J segment lost 6 bases and the V segment lost 6 bases, leaving 6 bases of the junction unmatched. This CDR3 is built from 15 residues. Germline CDR1 and CDR2: SGHRS and YFSETQ. The CDR3 spells CASTAGTGANSPLHF. The CDR3 DNA reads as TGCGCCAGCACTGCCGGGACAGGGGCTAATTCACCCCTCCACTTT.

To note about this clone: The sample has other DNA sequences that encode this CDR3 too. The V call is TRBV2, the J call TRBJ1-5; D is undetermined. This CDR3 spans 15 amino acids. The V and J ends lost 0 bases and 0 bases respectively, with 6 bases between them. From germline, CDR1 is SNHLY and CDR2 FYNNEI. DNA for the CDR3: TGTGCCAGCAGTGAAGCAGCTGGTAGCAATCAGCCCCAGCATTTT. It codes for CASSEAAGSNQPQHF. The full variable domain, in which reference TRBV2 and TRBJ1-5 provide the parts outside the CDR3, is EPEVTQTPSHQVTQMGQEVILRCVPISNHLYFYWYRQILGQKVEFLVSFYNNEISEKSEIFDDQFSVERPDGSNFTLKIRSTKLEDSAMYFCASSEAAGSNQPQHFGDGTRLSIL.

This sequence joins TRBV4-1 and TRBJ2-1, with TRBD1 identical over 7 bases. The germline V gene has CDR1 MGHRA and CDR2 YSYEKL. Germline trimming cut 4 bases from V and 9 bases from J; bases unmatched to any gene: 12. This CDR3 contains 15 residues. Here the CDR3 DNA reads TGCGCCAGCAGCCGGGGACAGTCCACCAACAGTGAGCAGTTCTTC. It translates to CASSRGQSTNSEQFF.

The V gene is TRBV18, the J gene TRBJ2-5; possible D gene TRBD2, 6 bases. V lost 1 base to trimming and J lost 5 bases, with 8 bases between them. Germline V gives CDR1 KGHSH, CDR2 LQKENI. This CDR3 has 13 residues. CDR3 bases: TGTGCCAGCTCACCACGCAGCGGGGAGACCCAGTACTTC. Protein product: CASSPRSGETQYF. The full variable domain, its missing parts supplied by reference TRBV18 and TRBJ2-5, is NAGVMQNPRHLVRRRGQEARLRCSPMKGHSHVYWYRQLPEEGLKFMVYLQKENIIDESGMPKERFSAEFPKEGPSILRIQQVVRGDSAAYFCASSPRSGETQYFGPGTRLLVL.

The chain has TRBV11-2 and TRBJ2-3, with D perhaps matching TRBD1 (7 bases). CDR3 length equals 16 residues. The germline V gene has CDR1 SGHAT and CDR2 FQNNGV. V gave up 5 bases and J gave up 4 bases, with 19 bases separating them. CDR3 residues: CASSRSETGRSDTQYF. Here the CDR3 DNA reads TGTGCCAGCAGCCGCTCCGAGACAGGGAGGTCAGATACGCAGTATTTT. The complete variable domain, with remaining parts taken from reference TRBV11-2 and TRBJ2-3, reads EAGVAQSPRYKIIEKRQSVAFWCNPISGHATLYWYQQILGQGPKLLIQFQNNGVVDDSQLPKDRFSAERLKGVDSTLKIQPAKLEDSAVYLCASSRSETGRSDTQYFGPGTRLTVL.

This clone was seen a single time. This chain joins TRBV30 and TRBJ2-7; D is possibly TRBD2 (6 bases). Germline V gene sequence: CDR1 GTSNPN, CDR2 SVGIG (reference sequence). The V and J ends lost 3 bases and 2 bases respectively, with 11 bases between them. The CDR3 sequence is 13 residues long. CDR3 amino acids: CAWRQSGAYEQYF. In DNA form, the CDR3 reads TGTGCCTGGAGACAGTCGGGGGCCTACGAGCAGTACTTC.

The rearrangement joins TRBV2 to TRBJ2-1, with 11 bases aligning to TRBD2. Germline V lookup: CDR1 SNHLY, CDR2 FYNNEI. The CDR3 runs to 16 residues. Germline trimming cut 6 bases from V and 5 bases from J; bases unmatched to any gene: 9. The CDR3 nucleotides are TGTGCCAGCAGCCCCCAACTAGCGGGGGCCAACAATGAGCAGTTCTTC. Translation gives CASSPQLAGANNEQFF.

V gene TRBV14 combines with J gene TRBJ1-3; the D is unclear. CDR1 is SGHDN, CDR2 FVKESK, per germline. The CDR3 totals 16 residues. The ends were cut back, 3 bases at V and 0 bases at J, with 12 bases in the middle. This chain's CDR3 is CASSQRYAFSGNTIYF. CDR3 bases: TGTGCCAGCAGCCAGAGGTACGCGTTCTCTGGAAACACCATATATTTT.

The chain couples TRBV6-5 to TRBJ1-2, with TRBD1 matching over 9 bases. With 6 bases clipped from V and 6 bases from J, the junction kept 8 bases outside the gene matches. This CDR3 has 14 residues. Looked up from germline, CDR1 is MNHEY and CDR2 is SVGAGI. The DNA of the CDR3 is TGTGCCAGCAGCCCACAGGGGGCGTTGGATGGCTACACCTTC. It specifies CASSPQGALDGYTF.

The genes are TRBV28 and TRBJ2-5; D is possibly TRBD2 (5 bases). Looked up from germline, CDR1 is MDHEN and CDR2 is SYDVKM. The CDR3 has 13 amino acids. Trimming pared 7 bases from V and 5 bases from J, leaving 14 bases between. CDR3 sequence reads: CASIGRGYETQYF. For the CDR3, the DNA is TGTGCCAGCATCGGTCGGGGATATGAGACCCAGTACTTC.

This sequence joins TRBV18 and TRBJ1-1; the D is unclear. Germline CDR1 reads KGHSH; CDR2 reads LQKENI. V lost 3 bases and J 0 bases, leaving 8 bases between the germline ends. This CDR3 is 14 amino acids long. CDR3 residues: CASSPPSLNTEAFF. The DNA for the CDR3 is TGTGCCAGCTCACCTCCTAGCCTGAACACTGAAGCTTTCTTT.

CDR3 amino acids: CASSPQGIDYGYTF. The CDR3 DNA follows: TGCGCCAGCAGCCCACAGGGTATTGACTATGGCTACACCTTC. The V gene is TRBV5-1, the J gene TRBJ1-2, with D possibly matching TRBD1 (6 bases). Trimming cost V 4 bases and J 3 bases, with 13 bases left between them. The CDR3 has 14 residues. The V gene's germline CDR1 is SGHRS and CDR2 YFSETQ.

This sequence joins TRBV4-1 and TRBJ2-4; 7 bases fit TRBD1. CDR3 length equals 17 residues. From germline, CDR1 is MGHRA and CDR2 YSYEKL. Trimming at V came to 0 bases and at J to 7 bases, leaving 12 bases not matched to a gene. CDR3 loop: CASSQDGDSGIWNIQYF. The CDR3 DNA reads as TGCGCCAGCAGCCAAGATGGGGACAGTGGGATATGGAACATTCAGTACTTC.

This chain connects TRBV2 to TRBJ2-5; 9 bases map to TRBD2. The CDR3 spans 15 residues. CDR1 and CDR2 from the germline V gene are SNHLY and FYNNEI. V was clipped by 0 bases and J by 12 bases; unmatched bases: 11. The CDR3: CASSEARTGGGAKYF. The CDR3 region has the DNA TGTGCCAGCAGTGAAGCCCGGACTGGCGGGGGGGCCAAGTACTTC.

This clone appeared a single time. This sequence joins TRBV27 and TRBJ2-1, with 9 bases identical to TRBD2. Germline lookup yields CDR1 MNHEY and CDR2 SMNVEV (reference sequence). The CDR3 runs 15 residues. V lost 5 bases and J lost 4; bases outside the gene matches: 6. The CDR3 loop reads CASSPRTSAYNEQFF. As DNA, the CDR3 is TGTGCCAGCAGTCCCCGGACTAGCGCATACAATGAGCAGTTCTTC.

J is TRBJ2-5 and V is TRBV11-3; 11 positions agree with TRBD2. J lost 5 bases, V lost 5 bases, and 4 bases had no gene match. The CDR3 covers 14 residues. The germline V gene encodes CDR1 SGHNT and CDR2 YENEEA. CDR3 sequence: CASSPTSGAETQYF. The CDR3 DNA reads TGTGCCAGCAGCCCGACTAGCGGGGCGGAGACCCAGTACTTC.

CDR3 in DNA: TGTGCCAGCCCTTTTCCTTCACCCCTCCACTTT. This codes for CASPFPSPLHF. The gene calls are TRBV11-3 and TRBJ1-6, with no clear D. This CDR3 spans 11 amino acids. From germline, CDR1 is SGHNT and CDR2 YENEEA. V lost 8 bases, J lost 9 bases, and 8 bases lay in between.

The chain carries TRBV28 and TRBJ2-1; D gene unclear. The germline V and J ends were trimmed by 3 bases and 0 bases, with 6 bases remaining between them. The CDR3 is 14 residues long. Germline V CDR1 and CDR2: MDHEN, SYDVKM. CDR3 sequence reads: CASSFSSSYNEQFF. The CDR3 DNA reads TGTGCCAGCAGTTTTTCGAGCTCCTACAATGAGCAGTTCTTC.

The chain employs TRBV7-9 and TRBJ2-2, with 7 bases fitting TRBD1. The CDR3 totals 14 residues. From germline, CDR1 is SEHNR and CDR2 FQNEAQ (reference sequence). V dropped 5 bases and J dropped 4; count of bases not matched to a gene: 4. The CDR3 DNA is TGTGCCAGCAGCCGTCGACAGGGCACCGGGGAGCTGTTTTTT. Translated, it gives CASSRRQGTGELFF.